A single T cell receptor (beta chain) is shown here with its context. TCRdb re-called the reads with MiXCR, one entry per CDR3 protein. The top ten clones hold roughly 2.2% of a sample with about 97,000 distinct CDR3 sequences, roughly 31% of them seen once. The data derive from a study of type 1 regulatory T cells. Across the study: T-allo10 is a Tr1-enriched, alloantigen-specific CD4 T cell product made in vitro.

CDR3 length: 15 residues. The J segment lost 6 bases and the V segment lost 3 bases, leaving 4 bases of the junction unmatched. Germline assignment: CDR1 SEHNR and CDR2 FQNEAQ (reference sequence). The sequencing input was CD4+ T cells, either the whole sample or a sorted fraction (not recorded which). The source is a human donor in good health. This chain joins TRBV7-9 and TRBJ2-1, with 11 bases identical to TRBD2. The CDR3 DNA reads TGTGCCAGCAGCTTGGCGGGGACTAGCGGCAATGAGCAGTTCTTC. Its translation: CASSLAGTSGNEQFF.